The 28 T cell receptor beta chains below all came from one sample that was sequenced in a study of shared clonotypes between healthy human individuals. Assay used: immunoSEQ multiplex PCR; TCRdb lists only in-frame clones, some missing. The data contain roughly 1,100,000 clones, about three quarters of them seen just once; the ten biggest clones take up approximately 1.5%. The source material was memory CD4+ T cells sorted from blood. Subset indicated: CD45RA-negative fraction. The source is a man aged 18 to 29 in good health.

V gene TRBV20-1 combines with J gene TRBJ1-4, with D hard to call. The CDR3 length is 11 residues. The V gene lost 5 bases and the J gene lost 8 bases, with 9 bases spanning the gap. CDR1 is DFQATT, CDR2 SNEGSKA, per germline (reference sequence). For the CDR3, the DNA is TGCAGTGCTCGGGGTCTAGAAAAACTGTTTTTT. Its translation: CSARGLEKLFF.

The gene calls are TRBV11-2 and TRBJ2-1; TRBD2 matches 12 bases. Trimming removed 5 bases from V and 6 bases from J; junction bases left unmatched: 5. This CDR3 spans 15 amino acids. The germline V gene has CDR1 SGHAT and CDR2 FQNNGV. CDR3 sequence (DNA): TGTGCCAGCAGCCTAGCGGGAGGGCCGGGCAATGAGCAGTTCTTC. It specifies CASSLAGGPGNEQFF.

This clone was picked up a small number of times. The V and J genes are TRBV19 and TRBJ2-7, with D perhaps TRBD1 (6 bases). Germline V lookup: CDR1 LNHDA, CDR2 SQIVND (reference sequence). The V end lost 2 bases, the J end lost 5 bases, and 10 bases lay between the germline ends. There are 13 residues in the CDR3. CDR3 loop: CASSITGWNEQYF. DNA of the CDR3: TGTGCCAGTAGTATAACAGGGTGGAACGAGCAGTACTTC.

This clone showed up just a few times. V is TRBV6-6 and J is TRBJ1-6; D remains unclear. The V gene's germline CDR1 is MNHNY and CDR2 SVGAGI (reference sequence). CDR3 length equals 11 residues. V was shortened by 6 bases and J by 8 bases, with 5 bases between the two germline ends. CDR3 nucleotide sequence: TGTGCCAGCAGCACACATTCACCCCTCCACTTT. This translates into CASSTHSPLHF.

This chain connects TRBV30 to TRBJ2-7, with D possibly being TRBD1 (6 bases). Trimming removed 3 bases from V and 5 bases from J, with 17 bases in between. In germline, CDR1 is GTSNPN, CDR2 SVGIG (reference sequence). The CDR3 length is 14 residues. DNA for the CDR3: TGTGCCTGGAGCTTTTCGACAGGTTTCGACGAGCAGTACTTC. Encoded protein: CAWSFSTGFDEQYF.

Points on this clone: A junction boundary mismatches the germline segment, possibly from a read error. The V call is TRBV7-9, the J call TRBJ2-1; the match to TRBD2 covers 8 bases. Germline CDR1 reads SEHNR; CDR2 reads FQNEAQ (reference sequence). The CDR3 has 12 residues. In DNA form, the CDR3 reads TGTGCCAGCAGCTTTACTGGCGGGAGGATCCTCTTC. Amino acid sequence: CASSFTGGRILF.

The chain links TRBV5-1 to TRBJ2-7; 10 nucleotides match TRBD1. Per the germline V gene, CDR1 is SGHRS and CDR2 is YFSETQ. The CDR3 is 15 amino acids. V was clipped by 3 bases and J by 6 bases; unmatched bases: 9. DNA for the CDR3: TGCGCCAGCAGCTCGGACAGGGGGGGAATCGGCGAGCAGTACTTC. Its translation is CASSSDRGGIGEQYF.

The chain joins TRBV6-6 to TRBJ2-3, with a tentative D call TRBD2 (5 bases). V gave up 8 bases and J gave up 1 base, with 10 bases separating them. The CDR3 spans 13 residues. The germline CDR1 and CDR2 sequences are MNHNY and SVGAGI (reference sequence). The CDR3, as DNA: TGTGCCAGCGAGGGTAGCGGCACAGATACGCAGTATTTT. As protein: CASEGSGTDTQYF.

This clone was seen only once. The CDR3 bases are TGTGCCAGCAGCCCGGATAATGGGGGAGTGACTGAAGCTTTCTTT. It specifies CASSPDNGGVTEAFF. The J gene is TRBJ1-1, the V gene TRBV5-6; TRBD1 might be the D (5 bases). Germline V gene data show CDR1 as SGHDT and CDR2 as YYEEEE. Trimming removed 4 bases from V and 5 bases from J, with 18 bases in between. The CDR3 totals 15 residues.

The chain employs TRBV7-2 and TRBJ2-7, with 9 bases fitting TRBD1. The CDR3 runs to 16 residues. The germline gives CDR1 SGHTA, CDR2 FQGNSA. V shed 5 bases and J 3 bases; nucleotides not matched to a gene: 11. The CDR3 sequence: CASSPTSGTGLYEQYF. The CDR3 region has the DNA TGTGCCAGCAGCCCGACCTCCGGGACAGGGCTCTACGAGCAGTACTTC.

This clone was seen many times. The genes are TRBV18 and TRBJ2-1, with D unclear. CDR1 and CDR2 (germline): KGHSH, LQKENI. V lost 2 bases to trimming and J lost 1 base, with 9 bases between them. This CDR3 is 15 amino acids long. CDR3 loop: CASSPSSPSYNEQFF. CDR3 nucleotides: TGTGCCAGCTCACCAAGTTCCCCATCCTACAATGAGCAGTTCTTC.

The CDR3 sequence: CAISERLADSGEQFF. CDR3 nucleotide sequence: TGTGCCATCAGTGAAAGGCTAGCGGATTCCGGGGAGCAGTTCTTC. The chain links TRBV10-3 to TRBJ2-1, with 7 bases matching TRBD2. CDR3 length: 15 residues. V trimming: 3 bases; J trimming: 10 bases; junction bases outside the gene matches: 12. CDR1 is ENHRY and CDR2 is SYGVKD in the germline V gene.

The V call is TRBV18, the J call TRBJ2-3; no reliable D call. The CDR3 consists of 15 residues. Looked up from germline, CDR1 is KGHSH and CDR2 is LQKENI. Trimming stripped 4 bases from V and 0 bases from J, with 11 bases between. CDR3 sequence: CASSLNSLSTDTQYF. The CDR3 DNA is TGTGCCAGCTCACTTAACAGCCTAAGCACAGATACGCAGTATTTT.

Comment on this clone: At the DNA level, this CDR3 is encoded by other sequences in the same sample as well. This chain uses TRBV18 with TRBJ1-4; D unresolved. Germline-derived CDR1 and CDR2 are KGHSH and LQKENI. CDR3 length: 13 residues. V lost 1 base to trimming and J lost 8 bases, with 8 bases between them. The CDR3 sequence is CASSPRVGEKLFF. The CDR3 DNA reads TGTGCCAGCTCACCACGGGTAGGGGAAAAACTGTTTTTT.

The CDR3 DNA is TGTGCCATCAGTGCAGGGGACCATGGCTACACCTTC. It specifies CAISAGDHGYTF. The chain has TRBV10-3 and TRBJ1-2, with D perhaps matching TRBD1 (6 bases). The CDR3 consists of 12 residues. Germline V gene data show CDR1 as ENHRY and CDR2 as SYGVKD. V was pared by 4 bases and J by 6 bases, with 9 bases between.

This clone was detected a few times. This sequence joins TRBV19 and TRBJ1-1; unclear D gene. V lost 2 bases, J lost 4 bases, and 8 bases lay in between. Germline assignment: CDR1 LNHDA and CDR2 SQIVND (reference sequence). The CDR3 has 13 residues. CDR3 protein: CASSINGFTEAFF. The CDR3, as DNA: TGTGCCAGTAGTATAAACGGGTTCACTGAAGCTTTCTTT.

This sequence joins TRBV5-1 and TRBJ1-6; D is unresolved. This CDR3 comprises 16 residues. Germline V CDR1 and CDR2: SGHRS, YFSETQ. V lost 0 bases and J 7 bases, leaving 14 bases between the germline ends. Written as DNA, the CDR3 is TGCGCCAGCAGCTTGGCGGGGAACAGCCAAAATTCACCCCTCCACTTT. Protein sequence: CASSLAGNSQNSPLHF.

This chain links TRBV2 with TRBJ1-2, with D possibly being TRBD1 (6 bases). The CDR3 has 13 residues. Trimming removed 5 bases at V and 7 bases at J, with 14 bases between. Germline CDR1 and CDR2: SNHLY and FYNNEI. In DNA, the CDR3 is TGTGCCAGCAGTCCACAGGGAAATGGTGGCTACACCTTC. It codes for CASSPQGNGGYTF.

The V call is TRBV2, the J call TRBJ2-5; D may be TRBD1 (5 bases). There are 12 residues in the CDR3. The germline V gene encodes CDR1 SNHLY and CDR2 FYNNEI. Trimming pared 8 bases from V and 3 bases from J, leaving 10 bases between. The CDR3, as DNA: TGTGCCAGCGCCCAGACAGAAGAGACCCAGTACTTC. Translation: CASAQTEETQYF.

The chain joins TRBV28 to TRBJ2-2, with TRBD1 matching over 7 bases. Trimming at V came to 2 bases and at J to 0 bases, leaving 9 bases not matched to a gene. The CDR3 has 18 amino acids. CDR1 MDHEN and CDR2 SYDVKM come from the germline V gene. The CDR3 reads CASSLEAGGYSNTGELFF. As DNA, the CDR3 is TGTGCCAGCAGTTTAGAAGCAGGGGGTTACTCGAACACCGGGGAGCTGTTTTTT.

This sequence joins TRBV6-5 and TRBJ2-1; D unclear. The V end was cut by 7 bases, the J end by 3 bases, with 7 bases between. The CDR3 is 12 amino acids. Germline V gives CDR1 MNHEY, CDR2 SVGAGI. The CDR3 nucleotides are TGTGCCAGCAAATCCGGCTACAATGAGCAGTTCTTC. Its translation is CASKSGYNEQFF.

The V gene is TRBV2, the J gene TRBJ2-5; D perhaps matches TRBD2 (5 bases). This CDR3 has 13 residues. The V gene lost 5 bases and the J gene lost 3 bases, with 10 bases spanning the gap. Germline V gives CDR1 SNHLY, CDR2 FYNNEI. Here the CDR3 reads CASSQVAKETQYF. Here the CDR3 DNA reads TGTGCCAGCAGTCAGGTAGCGAAAGAGACCCAGTACTTC.

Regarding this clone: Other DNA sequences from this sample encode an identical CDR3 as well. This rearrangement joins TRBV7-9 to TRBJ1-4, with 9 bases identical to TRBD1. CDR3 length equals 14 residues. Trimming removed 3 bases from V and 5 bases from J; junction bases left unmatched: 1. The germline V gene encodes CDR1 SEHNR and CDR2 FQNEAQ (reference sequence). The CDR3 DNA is TGTGCCAGCAGCTTGGGACAGGGAAATGAAAAACTGTTTTTT. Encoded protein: CASSLGQGNEKLFF.

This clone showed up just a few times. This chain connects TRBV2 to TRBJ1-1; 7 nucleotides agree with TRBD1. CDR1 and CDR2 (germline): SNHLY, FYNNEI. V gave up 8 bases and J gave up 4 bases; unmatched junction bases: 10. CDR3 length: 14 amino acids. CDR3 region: CASHPQGPGTEAFF. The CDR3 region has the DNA TGTGCCAGCCACCCACAGGGGCCTGGCACTGAAGCTTTCTTT.

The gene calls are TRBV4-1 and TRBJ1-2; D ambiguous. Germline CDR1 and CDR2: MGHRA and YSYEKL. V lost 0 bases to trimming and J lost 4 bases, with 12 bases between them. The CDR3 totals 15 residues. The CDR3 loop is CASSQDQAGGYGYTF. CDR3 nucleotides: TGCGCCAGCAGCCAAGATCAGGCAGGAGGCTATGGCTACACCTTC.

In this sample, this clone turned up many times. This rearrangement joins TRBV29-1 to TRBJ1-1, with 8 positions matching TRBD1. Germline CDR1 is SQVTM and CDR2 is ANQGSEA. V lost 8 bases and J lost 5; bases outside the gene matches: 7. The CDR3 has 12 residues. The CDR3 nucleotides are TGCAGCCTGCGGACAGGGCGGACTGAAGCTTTCTTT. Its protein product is CSLRTGRTEAFF.

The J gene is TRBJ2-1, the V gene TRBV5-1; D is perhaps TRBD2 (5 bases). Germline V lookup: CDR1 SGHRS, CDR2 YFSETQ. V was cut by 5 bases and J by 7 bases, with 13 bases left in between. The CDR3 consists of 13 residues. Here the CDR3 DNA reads TGCGCCAGCAGAGGACTCTCCCAAAATGAGCAGTTCTTC. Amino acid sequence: CASRGLSQNEQFF. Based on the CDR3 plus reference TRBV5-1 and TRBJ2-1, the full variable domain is KAGVTQTPRYLIKTRGQQVTLSCSPISGHRSVSWYQQTPGQGLQFLFEYFSETQRNKGNFPGRFSGRQFSNSRSEMNVSTLELGDSALYLCASRGLSQNEQFFGPGTRLTVL.

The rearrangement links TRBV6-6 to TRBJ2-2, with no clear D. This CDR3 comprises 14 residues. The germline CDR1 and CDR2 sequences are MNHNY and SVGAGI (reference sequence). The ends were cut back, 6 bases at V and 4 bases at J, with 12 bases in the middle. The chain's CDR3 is CASRKGSGTGELFF. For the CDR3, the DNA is TGTGCCAGCAGGAAGGGATCGGGCACCGGGGAGCTGTTTTTT.